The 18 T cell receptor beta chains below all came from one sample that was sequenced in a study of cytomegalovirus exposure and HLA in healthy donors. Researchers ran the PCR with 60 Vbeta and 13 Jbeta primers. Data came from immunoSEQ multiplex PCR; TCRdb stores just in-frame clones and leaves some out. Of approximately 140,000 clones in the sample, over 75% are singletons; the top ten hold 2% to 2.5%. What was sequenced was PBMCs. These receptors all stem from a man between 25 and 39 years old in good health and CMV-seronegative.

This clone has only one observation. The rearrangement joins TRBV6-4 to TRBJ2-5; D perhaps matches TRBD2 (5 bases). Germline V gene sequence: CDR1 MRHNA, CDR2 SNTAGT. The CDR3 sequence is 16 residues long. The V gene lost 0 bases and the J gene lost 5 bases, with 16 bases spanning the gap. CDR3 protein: CASSDSEPTRRETQYF. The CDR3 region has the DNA TGTGCCAGCAGTGACTCTGAGCCCACCCGGAGGGAGACCCAGTACTTC.

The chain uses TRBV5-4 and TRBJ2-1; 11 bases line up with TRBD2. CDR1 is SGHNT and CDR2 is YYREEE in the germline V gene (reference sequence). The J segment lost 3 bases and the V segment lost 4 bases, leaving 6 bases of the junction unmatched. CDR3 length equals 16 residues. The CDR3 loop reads CASSPAGTSGYNEQFF. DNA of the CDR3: TGTGCCAGCAGCCCAGCCGGGACTAGCGGCTACAATGAGCAGTTCTTC.

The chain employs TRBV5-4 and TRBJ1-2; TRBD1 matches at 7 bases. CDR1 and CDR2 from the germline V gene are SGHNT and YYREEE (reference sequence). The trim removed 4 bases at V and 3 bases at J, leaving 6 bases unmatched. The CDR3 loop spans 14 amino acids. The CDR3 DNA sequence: TGTGCCAGCAGCCCGGGACAGAGACACTATGGCTACACCTTC. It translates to CASSPGQRHYGYTF.

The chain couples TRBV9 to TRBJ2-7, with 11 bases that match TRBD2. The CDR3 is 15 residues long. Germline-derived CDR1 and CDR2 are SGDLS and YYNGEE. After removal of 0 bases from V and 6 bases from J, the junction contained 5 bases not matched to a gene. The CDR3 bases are TGTGCCAGCAGCGTAGGGGCACTAGCGGGAGCCGAGCAGTACTTC. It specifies CASSVGALAGAEQYF.

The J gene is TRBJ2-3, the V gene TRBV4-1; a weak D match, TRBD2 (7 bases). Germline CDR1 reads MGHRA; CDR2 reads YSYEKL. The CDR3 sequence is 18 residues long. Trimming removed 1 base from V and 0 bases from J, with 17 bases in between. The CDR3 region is CASSQGLTGLVSTDTQYF. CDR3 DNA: TGCGCCAGCAGCCAAGGTTTGACAGGACTAGTCAGCACAGATACGCAGTATTTT.

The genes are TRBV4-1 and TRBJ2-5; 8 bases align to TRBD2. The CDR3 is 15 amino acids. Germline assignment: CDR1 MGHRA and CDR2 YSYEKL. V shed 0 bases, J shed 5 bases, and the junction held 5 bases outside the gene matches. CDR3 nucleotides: TGCGCCAGCAGCCAAGACGTACGGGGGGGGGAGACCCAGTACTTC. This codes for CASSQDVRGGETQYF.

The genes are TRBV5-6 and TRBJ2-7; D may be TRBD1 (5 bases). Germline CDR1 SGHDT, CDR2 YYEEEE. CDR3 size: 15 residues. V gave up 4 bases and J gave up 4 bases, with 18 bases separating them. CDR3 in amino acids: CASSLLDRTTYEQYF. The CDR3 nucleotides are TGTGCCAGCAGCCTATTAGATAGGACAACTTACGAGCAGTACTTC. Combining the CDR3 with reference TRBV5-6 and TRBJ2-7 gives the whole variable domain DAGVTQSPTHLIKTRGQQVTLRCSPKSGHDTVSWYQQALGQGPQFIFQYYEEEERQRGNFPDRFSGHQFPNYSSELNVNALLLGDSALYLCASSLLDRTTYEQYFGPGTRLTVT.

CDR3 region: CASSFSQGNTDTQYF. The CDR3 DNA follows: TGCGCCAGCAGCTTTTCACAGGGAAACACAGATACGCAGTATTTT. The chain links TRBV5-1 to TRBJ2-3; weak D call: TRBD1 (6 bases). The V and J ends lost 2 bases and 2 bases respectively, with 12 bases between them. The germline V gene has CDR1 SGHRS and CDR2 YFSETQ. The CDR3 has 15 amino acids.

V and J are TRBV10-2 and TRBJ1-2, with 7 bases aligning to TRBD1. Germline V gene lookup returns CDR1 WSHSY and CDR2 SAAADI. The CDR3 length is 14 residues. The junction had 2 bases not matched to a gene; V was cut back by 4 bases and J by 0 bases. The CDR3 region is CASSAGTANYGYTF. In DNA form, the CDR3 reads TGCGCCAGCAGTGCCGGGACAGCTAACTATGGCTACACCTTC.

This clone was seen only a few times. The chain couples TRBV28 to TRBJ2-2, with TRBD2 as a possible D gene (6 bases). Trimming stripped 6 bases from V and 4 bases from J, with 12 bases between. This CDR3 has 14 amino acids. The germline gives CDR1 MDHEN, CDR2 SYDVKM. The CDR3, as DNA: TGTGCCAGCAGGGAACGGAGGGTCACCGGGGAGCTGTTTTTT. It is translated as CASRERRVTGELFF.

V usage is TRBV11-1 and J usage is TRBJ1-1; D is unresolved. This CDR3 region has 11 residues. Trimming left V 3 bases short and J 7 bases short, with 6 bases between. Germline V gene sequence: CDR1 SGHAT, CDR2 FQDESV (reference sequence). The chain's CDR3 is CASSFLSEAFF. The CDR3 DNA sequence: TGTGCCAGCAGCTTTTTGAGTGAAGCTTTCTTT.

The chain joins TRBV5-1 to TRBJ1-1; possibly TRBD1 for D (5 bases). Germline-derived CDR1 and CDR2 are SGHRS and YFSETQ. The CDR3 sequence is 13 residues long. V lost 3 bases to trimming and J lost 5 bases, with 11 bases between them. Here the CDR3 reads CASSWGDFTEAFF. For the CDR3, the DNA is TGCGCCAGCAGCTGGGGGGATTTTACTGAAGCTTTCTTT.

The CDR3 here is CASSLDNRLGYTF. CDR3 in DNA: TGTGCCAGCAGCTTGGACAACCGTCTGGGCTACACCTTC. V is TRBV5-6 and J is TRBJ1-2; D gene ambiguous. CDR3 length: 13 residues. Germline V lookup: CDR1 SGHDT, CDR2 YYEEEE. Trimming cost V 0 bases and J 8 bases, with 11 bases left between them.

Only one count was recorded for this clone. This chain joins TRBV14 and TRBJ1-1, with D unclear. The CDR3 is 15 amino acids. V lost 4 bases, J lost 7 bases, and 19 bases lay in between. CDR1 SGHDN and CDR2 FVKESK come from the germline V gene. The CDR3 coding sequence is TGTGCCAGCAGCCCTAACGGGATCGGGAGTAATGAAGCTTTCTTT. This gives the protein CASSPNGIGSNEAFF.

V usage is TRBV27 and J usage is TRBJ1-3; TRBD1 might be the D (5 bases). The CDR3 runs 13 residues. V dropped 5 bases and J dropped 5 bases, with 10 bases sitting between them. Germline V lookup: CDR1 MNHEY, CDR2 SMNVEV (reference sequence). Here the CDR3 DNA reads TGTGCCAGCAGTCCAGGGACTCGAAACACCATATATTTT. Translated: CASSPGTRNTIYF.

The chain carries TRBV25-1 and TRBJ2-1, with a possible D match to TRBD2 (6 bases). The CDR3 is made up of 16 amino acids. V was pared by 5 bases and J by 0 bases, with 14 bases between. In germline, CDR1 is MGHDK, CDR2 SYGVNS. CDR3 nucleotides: TGTGCCAGCAGTCAGAGCGGGCTGAGCTCCTACAATGAGCAGTTCTTC. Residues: CASSQSGLSSYNEQFF.

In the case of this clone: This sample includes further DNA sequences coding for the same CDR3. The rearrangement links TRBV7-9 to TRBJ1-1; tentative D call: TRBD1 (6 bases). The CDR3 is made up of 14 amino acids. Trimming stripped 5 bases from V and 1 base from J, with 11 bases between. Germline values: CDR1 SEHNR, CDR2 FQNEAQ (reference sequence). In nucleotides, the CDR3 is TGTGCCAGCAGCCCCAGGACAGCGAACACTGAAGCTTTCTTT. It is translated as CASSPRTANTEAFF.

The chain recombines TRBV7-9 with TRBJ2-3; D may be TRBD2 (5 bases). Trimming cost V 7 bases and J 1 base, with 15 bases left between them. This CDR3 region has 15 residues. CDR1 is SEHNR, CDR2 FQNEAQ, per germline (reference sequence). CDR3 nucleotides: TGTGCCAGCAAGAGGCGGGCAGGCGGCACAGATACGCAGTATTTT. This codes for CASKRRAGGTDTQYF.